These 8 T cell receptor beta chains share one sample of origin, sequenced in a study of T cell responses to AZD1222 COVID-19 vaccine. The protocol was immunoSEQ multiplex PCR, while the TCRdb copy is restricted to in-frame clones and leaves out a portion. The data contain 160,000 or so clones, 85% to 90% of them singletons. Sequences were derived from peripheral blood, sampled on day 0 of AZD1222 vaccination. These receptors all come from an adult in good health.

This sequence joins TRBV5-1 and TRBJ1-6; 9 nucleotides line up with TRBD1. Germline CDR1 is SGHRS and CDR2 is YFSETQ. The CDR3 totals 16 residues. J lost 2 bases, V lost 5 bases, and 5 bases had no gene match. CDR3 nucleotide sequence: TGCGCCAGCAGTCAGGGACAGGGACCCTATAATTCACCCCTCCACTTT. Translation: CASSQGQGPYNSPLHF.

This chain links TRBV12-3 or TRBV12-4 with TRBJ1-2; TRBD1 matches at 11 bases. J was trimmed by 7 bases and V by 5 bases; bases with no gene match: 3. The CDR3 is 13 residues long. In DNA, the CDR3 is TGTGCCAGCAGTCGGGACAGGGGGTTTGGCTACACCTTC. Its protein product is CASSRDRGFGYTF.

The chain employs TRBV27 and TRBJ1-4; TRBD1 agrees at 9 bases. With 5 bases clipped from V and 8 bases from J, the junction kept 12 bases outside the gene matches. The CDR3 runs 16 residues. The germline gives CDR1 MNHEY, CDR2 SMNVEV (reference sequence). CDR3 nucleotides: TGTGCCAGCAGTCCGGGACAGGGTCGAAGGGGAGAAAAACTGTTTTTT. This encodes CASSPGQGRRGEKLFF.

The J gene is TRBJ2-2, the V gene TRBV7-9; D is ambiguous. V shed 2 bases and J shed 0 bases, with 10 bases lying between them. Germline V gene lookup returns CDR1 SEHNR and CDR2 FQNEAQ (reference sequence). The CDR3 extends over 16 amino acids. The CDR3 loop reads CASSLRSGTNTGELFF. The DNA for the CDR3 is TGTGCCAGCAGCTTACGGTCTGGAACGAACACCGGGGAGCTGTTTTTT.

This chain connects TRBV5-4 to TRBJ1-3; no definite D call. There are 16 residues in the CDR3. The germline V and J ends were trimmed by 4 bases and 7 bases, with 21 bases remaining between them. CDR1 is SGHNT and CDR2 is YYREEE in the germline V gene (reference sequence). The CDR3 loop reads CASSTGPHGVWNTIYF. The CDR3 region has the DNA TGTGCCAGCAGCACCGGGCCACACGGGGTATGGAACACCATATATTTT.

The J gene is TRBJ2-1, the V gene TRBV4-3; maybe TRBD1 (5 bases). Germline lookup yields CDR1 LGHNA and CDR2 YSLEER. V dropped 0 bases and J dropped 7 bases, with 7 bases sitting between them. The CDR3 consists of 13 residues. CDR3 protein: CASSQEGENEQFF. The DNA of the CDR3 is TGCGCCAGCAGCCAAGAAGGGGAAAATGAGCAGTTCTTC.

The chain has TRBV5-1 and TRBJ2-1; D is uncertain. The CDR3 runs 16 residues. Germline V CDR1 and CDR2: SGHRS, YFSETQ. Trimming pared 3 bases from V and 0 bases from J, leaving 13 bases between. CDR3 in amino acids: CASSSTAPASYNEQFF. The CDR3 DNA reads as TGCGCCAGCAGCTCGACGGCTCCCGCCTCCTACAATGAGCAGTTCTTC.

The J gene is TRBJ1-5, the V gene TRBV6-2 or TRBV6-3; D remains unclear. This CDR3 region has 16 residues. Trimming took 5 bases from V and 2 from J, leaving 16 bases between them. Germline values: CDR1 MNHEY, CDR2 SVGEGT. The DNA of the CDR3 is TGTGCCAGCAGTCCCCTCAGGACCGCAGGCAATCAGCCCCAGCATTTT. The encoded protein is CASSPLRTAGNQPQHF.